The 32 T cell receptor beta chains below all came from one sample that was sequenced in a study of cytomegalovirus exposure and HLA in healthy donors. It was with 60 Vbeta and 13 Jbeta primers that the PCR ran. The data were produced by immunoSEQ multiplex PCR, yet TCRdb's version contains in-frame clones alone and is incomplete. The data show roughly 130,000 clones, about 80% seen once. Sequencing input: PBMCs. These receptors all come from a human donor in good health.

Note on this clone: Germline is not matched at one junction end, which may reflect a read error. Other DNA sequences from this sample encode an identical CDR3 as well. The chain uses TRBV6-5 and TRBJ1-6, with 8 bases aligning to TRBD1. There are 15 residues in the CDR3. CDR1 is MNHEY and CDR2 is SVGAGI in the germline V gene. Written as DNA, the CDR3 is TGTGCCAGCAGGAGGACAGGGTACTATAATTCTCCCCTCCACTTT. It specifies CASRRTGYYNSPLHF.

This clone was counted once. The gene calls are TRBV15 and TRBJ1-2; D gene ambiguous. The V gene lost 6 bases and the J gene lost 3 bases, with 8 bases spanning the gap. Germline CDR1 and CDR2: LNHNV and YYDKDF (reference sequence). The CDR3 runs to 12 residues. CDR3 DNA sequence: TGTGCCACCAGATCGGGGTACTATGGCTACACCTTC. Its translation: CATRSGYYGYTF. Full variable domain (missing parts from reference TRBV15 and TRBJ1-2): DAMVIQNPRYQVTQFGKPVTLSCSQTLNHNVMYWYQQKSSQAPKLLFHYYDKDFNNEADTPDNFQSRRPNTSFCFLDIRSPGLGDTAMYLCATRSGYYGYTFGSGTRLTVV.

The V gene is TRBV6-5, the J gene TRBJ2-7; 8 bases are a match to TRBD1. Germline CDR1 is MNHEY and CDR2 is SVGAGI. V was clipped by 2 bases and J by 3 bases; unmatched bases: 9. The CDR3 sequence is 16 residues long. The CDR3 nucleotides are TGTGCCAGCAGTTACGATTACAGGGGGTTAGACTACGAGCAGTACTTC. Residues: CASSYDYRGLDYEQYF.

The chain joins TRBV27 to TRBJ2-5; D might be TRBD2 (7 bases). Germline-derived CDR1 and CDR2 are MNHEY and SMNVEV (reference sequence). The CDR3 is 17 amino acids. Trimming took 2 bases from V and 3 from J, leaving 19 bases between them. The CDR3, as DNA: TGTGCCAGCAGTTTAAGGATGGGCGGGGGCCATAAAGAGACCCAGTACTTC. This gives the protein CASSLRMGGGHKETQYF.

Of note for this clone: Compared with germline, one end of the junction differs, possibly owing to a read error. J is TRBJ2-7 and V is TRBV7-9, with D possibly being TRBD2 (5 bases). CDR3 length equals 13 residues. CDR1 and CDR2 (germline): SEHNR, FQNEAQ (reference sequence). The CDR3 DNA reads TGTTCCAGCACCCAGGCCGGGACCTACGAGCAGTACTTC. Translation gives CSSTQAGTYEQYF.

V usage is TRBV19 and J usage is TRBJ1-6; 9 positions match TRBD1. Germline V gene lookup returns CDR1 LNHDA and CDR2 SQIVND (reference sequence). J gave up 10 bases and V 4 bases, and 11 bases lay outside the gene matches. The CDR3 loop spans 16 amino acids. This CDR3 is CASSRSGTGIGSPLHF. The CDR3 DNA reads TGTGCCAGTAGTAGATCCGGGACAGGGATAGGATCACCCCTCCACTTT.

This chain uses TRBV9 with TRBJ1-2, with 12 bases aligning to TRBD1. CDR3 size: 14 residues. Unmatched junction bases numbered 8, after V lost 6 bases and J lost 8 bases. The germline V gene has CDR1 SGDLS and CDR2 YYNGEE. CDR3 sequence: CASTGDRGLSGYTF. The CDR3 nucleotides read TGTGCCAGCACGGGGGACAGGGGGCTGAGCGGCTACACCTTC.

The CDR3 reads CASSQGGIAYNEQFF. The CDR3 coding sequence is TGCGCCAGCAGTCAGGGGGGAATTGCCTACAATGAGCAGTTCTTC. The chain uses TRBV10-1 and TRBJ2-1, with D maybe TRBD1 (7 bases). Germline V gives CDR1 WNHNN, CDR2 SYGVQD (reference sequence). With 5 bases removed from V and 2 bases from J, the gap between germline ends came to 13 bases. The CDR3 has 15 amino acids.

This clone was counted between two and nine times. This chain joins TRBV5-5 and TRBJ2-7; 7 nucleotides line up with TRBD1. Germline loops: CDR1 SGHKS, CDR2 YYEKEE (reference sequence). V dropped 4 bases and J dropped 3; count of bases not matched to a gene: 7. The CDR3 loop spans 14 amino acids. CDR3 sequence (DNA): TGTGCCAGCAGCCAGGAACAGGGGAGCTACGAGCAGTACTTC. Encoded protein: CASSQEQGSYEQYF.

The chain uses TRBV4-1 and TRBJ1-2; the D gene is possibly TRBD1 (6 bases). Germline CDR1 is MGHRA and CDR2 is YSYEKL. The CDR3 extends over 14 amino acids. V dropped 4 bases and J dropped 4 bases, with 13 bases sitting between them. This chain's CDR3 is CASSPQGGAYGYTF. For the CDR3, the DNA is TGCGCCAGCAGCCCACAGGGTGGGGCCTATGGCTACACCTTC.

The V gene is TRBV7-9, the J gene TRBJ2-1; D not certain. The CDR3 runs to 14 residues. V lost 1 base to trimming and J lost 1 base, with 5 bases between them. Germline CDR1 reads SEHNR; CDR2 reads FQNEAQ (reference sequence). The CDR3 spells CASSLVPSYNEQFF. The CDR3 nucleotides read TGTGCCAGCAGCTTAGTTCCTTCCTACAATGAGCAGTTCTTC.

The gene calls are TRBV11-2 and TRBJ1-6; TRBD1 might be the D (6 bases). CDR1 is SGHAT and CDR2 is FQNNGV in the germline V gene. V lost 6 bases and J lost 18, with 21 bases in between. This CDR3 contains 13 residues. The CDR3 coding sequence is TGTGCCAGCAGTCAAACTTTGGGGGCCGGACCCCACTTT. Amino acids: CASSQTLGAGPHF.

V is TRBV6-6 and J is TRBJ2-3, with TRBD2 identical over 8 bases. Germline values: CDR1 MNHNY, CDR2 SVGAGI (reference sequence). The CDR3 is 15 residues long. V lost 6 bases and J lost 5; bases outside the gene matches: 10. Here the CDR3 DNA reads TGTGCCAGCAGAGAAACGGGGGGGCAGGGAGATACGCAGTATTTT. It codes for CASRETGGQGDTQYF.

The rearrangement joins TRBV18 to TRBJ1-1; 8 nucleotides match TRBD1. Trimming removed 4 bases from V and 8 bases from J; junction bases left unmatched: 9. Germline lookup yields CDR1 KGHSH and CDR2 LQKENI. The CDR3 is 14 residues long. The CDR3 reads CASSRGTGSEEAFF. The DNA for the CDR3 is TGTGCCAGCTCACGGGGGACAGGCAGCGAAGAAGCTTTCTTT.

The genes are TRBV7-9 and TRBJ1-2, with 8 bases lining up with TRBD1. CDR1 is SEHNR, CDR2 FQNEAQ, per germline (reference sequence). The CDR3 has 14 residues. V gave up 2 bases and J gave up 5 bases; unmatched junction bases: 4. The CDR3 protein is CASSLLDRAYGYTF. DNA for the CDR3: TGTGCCAGCAGCTTATTGGACAGGGCTTATGGCTACACCTTC.

This clone has just one count. The genes are TRBV19 and TRBJ1-5; the D gene is possibly TRBD1 (6 bases). The CDR3 is made up of 14 amino acids. CDR1 and CDR2 from the germline V gene are LNHDA and SQIVND (reference sequence). Trimming removed 3 bases from V and 6 bases from J, with 12 bases in between. The CDR3 region has the DNA TGTGCCAGTAGTATGAGGGGGGGCGTTCAGCCCCAGCATTTT. Amino acids: CASSMRGGVQPQHF.

The V gene is TRBV12-5, the J gene TRBJ2-6, with 8 positions matching TRBD1. The CDR3 extends over 15 amino acids. CDR1 LGHNT and CDR2 FRNRAP come from the germline V gene. V dropped 2 bases and J dropped 18; count of bases not matched to a gene: 15. CDR3 sequence reads: CASGLSQGQVSPPTF. The CDR3, as DNA: TGTGCTAGTGGTTTGTCTCAGGGACAGGTTAGCCCCCCGACTTTC.

This clone was seen only once. V is TRBV6-1 and J is TRBJ2-7; 7 bases fit TRBD1. The CDR3 runs to 13 residues. The ends lost 3 bases at V and 6 bases at J; junction bases unmatched: 5. Germline CDR1 reads MNHNS; CDR2 reads SASEGT. The CDR3 bases are TGTGCCAGCAGTGAGAGGACAGGTCTCGAGCAGTACTTC. It codes for CASSERTGLEQYF.

V and J are TRBV5-1 and TRBJ2-7, with D maybe TRBD1 (7 bases). The CDR3 totals 16 residues. The germline gives CDR1 SGHRS, CDR2 YFSETQ. Trimming removed 4 bases at V and 2 bases at J, with 19 bases between. The CDR3 DNA is TGCGCCAGCAGCGTGGAGACAGGGAGGAGGCCCTACGAGCAGTACTTC. This codes for CASSVETGRRPYEQYF.

This chain joins TRBV2 and TRBJ2-5; maybe TRBD2 (6 bases). There are 14 residues in the CDR3. Looked up from germline, CDR1 is SNHLY and CDR2 is FYNNEI. The V gene lost 3 bases and the J gene lost 4 bases, with 12 bases spanning the gap. CDR3 sequence (DNA): TGTGCCAGCAGTGATCCCCAGGGAGGAGAGACCCAGTACTTC. Its translation is CASSDPQGGETQYF.

In its sample, this clone was seen a few times. V usage is TRBV7-2 and J usage is TRBJ1-1; D ambiguous. This CDR3 spans 14 amino acids. V lost 4 bases and J 1 base, leaving 10 bases between the germline ends. The germline CDR1 and CDR2 sequences are SGHTA and FQGNSA. Written as DNA, the CDR3 is TGTGCCAGCAGCTCCGCGGCATCGAACACTGAAGCTTTCTTT. This gives the protein CASSSAASNTEAFF.

This chain uses TRBV11-2 with TRBJ1-1, with 8 bases matching TRBD1. Germline V lookup: CDR1 SGHAT, CDR2 FQNNGV. The CDR3 consists of 14 residues. J was trimmed by 6 bases and V by 2 bases; bases with no gene match: 5. The CDR3 protein is CASSLWTGFAEAFF. The CDR3 DNA is TGTGCCAGCAGCTTATGGACAGGGTTCGCTGAAGCTTTCTTT.

The V call is TRBV7-9, the J call TRBJ1-3; the D is unclear. This CDR3 is built from 14 residues. Germline V CDR1 and CDR2: SEHNR, FQNEAQ (reference sequence). Deletions cut 9 bases from V and 1 base from J, with 13 bases between. CDR3 DNA sequence: TGTGCCAGTCGACCCCGCGGATCTGGAAACACCATATATTTT. This encodes CASRPRGSGNTIYF.

The gene calls are TRBV18 and TRBJ2-3; D is undetermined. The CDR3 has 14 amino acids. The ends were cut back, 0 bases at V and 2 bases at J, with 6 bases in the middle. Germline CDR1 KGHSH, CDR2 LQKENI. CDR3: CASSPPFYTDTQYF. DNA of the CDR3: TGTGCCAGCTCACCACCATTCTACACAGATACGCAGTATTTT. Based on the CDR3 plus reference TRBV18 and TRBJ2-3, the full variable domain is NAGVMQNPRHLVRRRGQEARLRCSPMKGHSHVYWYRQLPEEGLKFMVYLQKENIIDESGMPKERFSAEFPKEGPSILRIQQVVRGDSAAYFCASSPPFYTDTQYFGPGTRLTVL.

The rearrangement uses TRBV7-3 and TRBJ2-1; D is undetermined. V was pared by 1 base and J by 6 bases, with 10 bases between. Germline values: CDR1 SGHTA, CDR2 FQGTGA. This CDR3 has 14 amino acids. The chain's CDR3 is CASSLNGGTNEQFF. The DNA for the CDR3 is TGTGCCAGCAGCTTAAATGGCGGAACCAATGAGCAGTTCTTC.

The chain combines TRBV28 with TRBJ2-7; TRBD1 aligns across 7 bases. V lost 5 bases, J lost 4 bases, and 14 bases stayed unmatched. Germline V gene lookup returns CDR1 MDHEN and CDR2 SYDVKM. CDR3 length: 16 amino acids. The CDR3 region has the DNA TGTGCCAGCAGTCCCTGGGACAGAACCTCCGATTACGAGCAGTACTTC. This translates into CASSPWDRTSDYEQYF. The variable domain in full, completed from reference TRBV28 and TRBJ2-7, reads DVKVTQSSRYLVKRTGEKVFLECVQDMDHENMFWYRQDPGLGLRLIYFSYDVKMKEKGDIPEGYSVSREKKERFSLILESASTNQTSMYLCASSPWDRTSDYEQYFGPGTRLTVT.

The V call is TRBV14, the J call TRBJ2-1; D not certain. The CDR3 length is 14 residues. Germline V gives CDR1 SGHDN, CDR2 FVKESK. V lost 0 bases and J lost 0, with 3 bases in between. CDR3 protein: CASSQDISYNEQFF. The CDR3, as DNA: TGTGCCAGCAGCCAAGATATCTCCTACAATGAGCAGTTCTTC.

V and J are TRBV5-4 and TRBJ2-3, with D hard to call. Germline lookup yields CDR1 SGHNT and CDR2 YYREEE (reference sequence). V lost 5 bases, J lost 5 bases, and 9 bases lay in between. CDR3 length: 12 amino acids. In DNA form, the CDR3 reads TGTGCCAGCAGTGGCCCGGGAGATACGCAGTATTTT. This translates into CASSGPGDTQYF.

This clone appeared once. The V call is TRBV2, the J call TRBJ2-1; 10 bases are a match to TRBD2. Per the germline V gene, CDR1 is SNHLY and CDR2 is FYNNEI. Trimming cost V 2 bases and J 6 bases; bases outside gene matches: 4. The CDR3 is made up of 15 amino acids. The CDR3 loop is CASSESTSGLNEQFF. CDR3 sequence (DNA): TGTGCCAGCAGTGAATCGACTAGCGGGCTCAATGAGCAGTTCTTC.

CDR3 sequence (DNA): TGTGCCAGCAGAATCGACGGAGATTATGGCTACACCTTC. Encoded protein: CASRIDGDYGYTF. V gene TRBV6-5 combines with J gene TRBJ1-2, with D hard to call. Trimming pared 6 bases from V and 5 bases from J, leaving 13 bases between. Germline V gene sequence: CDR1 MNHEY, CDR2 SVGAGI. The CDR3 runs 13 residues.

This rearrangement joins TRBV4-2 to TRBJ1-2; 9 bases fit TRBD1. Trimming at V came to 1 base and at J to 7 bases, leaving 4 bases not matched to a gene. Germline-derived CDR1 and CDR2 are LGHNA and YNFKEQ. The CDR3 contains 14 residues. The CDR3 sequence: CASSQGGQGFGYTF. The CDR3 nucleotides read TGTGCCAGCAGCCAAGGGGGACAGGGATTTGGCTACACCTTC.

The gene calls are TRBV27 and TRBJ2-7; D gene ambiguous. The CDR3 extends over 14 amino acids. Germline loops: CDR1 MNHEY, CDR2 SMNVEV (reference sequence). Trimming removed 3 bases from V and 2 bases from J, with 11 bases in between. DNA of the CDR3: TGTGCCAGCAGTTTGGGCTCAACCCCCTACGAGCAGTACTTC. This sequence encodes CASSLGSTPYEQYF.